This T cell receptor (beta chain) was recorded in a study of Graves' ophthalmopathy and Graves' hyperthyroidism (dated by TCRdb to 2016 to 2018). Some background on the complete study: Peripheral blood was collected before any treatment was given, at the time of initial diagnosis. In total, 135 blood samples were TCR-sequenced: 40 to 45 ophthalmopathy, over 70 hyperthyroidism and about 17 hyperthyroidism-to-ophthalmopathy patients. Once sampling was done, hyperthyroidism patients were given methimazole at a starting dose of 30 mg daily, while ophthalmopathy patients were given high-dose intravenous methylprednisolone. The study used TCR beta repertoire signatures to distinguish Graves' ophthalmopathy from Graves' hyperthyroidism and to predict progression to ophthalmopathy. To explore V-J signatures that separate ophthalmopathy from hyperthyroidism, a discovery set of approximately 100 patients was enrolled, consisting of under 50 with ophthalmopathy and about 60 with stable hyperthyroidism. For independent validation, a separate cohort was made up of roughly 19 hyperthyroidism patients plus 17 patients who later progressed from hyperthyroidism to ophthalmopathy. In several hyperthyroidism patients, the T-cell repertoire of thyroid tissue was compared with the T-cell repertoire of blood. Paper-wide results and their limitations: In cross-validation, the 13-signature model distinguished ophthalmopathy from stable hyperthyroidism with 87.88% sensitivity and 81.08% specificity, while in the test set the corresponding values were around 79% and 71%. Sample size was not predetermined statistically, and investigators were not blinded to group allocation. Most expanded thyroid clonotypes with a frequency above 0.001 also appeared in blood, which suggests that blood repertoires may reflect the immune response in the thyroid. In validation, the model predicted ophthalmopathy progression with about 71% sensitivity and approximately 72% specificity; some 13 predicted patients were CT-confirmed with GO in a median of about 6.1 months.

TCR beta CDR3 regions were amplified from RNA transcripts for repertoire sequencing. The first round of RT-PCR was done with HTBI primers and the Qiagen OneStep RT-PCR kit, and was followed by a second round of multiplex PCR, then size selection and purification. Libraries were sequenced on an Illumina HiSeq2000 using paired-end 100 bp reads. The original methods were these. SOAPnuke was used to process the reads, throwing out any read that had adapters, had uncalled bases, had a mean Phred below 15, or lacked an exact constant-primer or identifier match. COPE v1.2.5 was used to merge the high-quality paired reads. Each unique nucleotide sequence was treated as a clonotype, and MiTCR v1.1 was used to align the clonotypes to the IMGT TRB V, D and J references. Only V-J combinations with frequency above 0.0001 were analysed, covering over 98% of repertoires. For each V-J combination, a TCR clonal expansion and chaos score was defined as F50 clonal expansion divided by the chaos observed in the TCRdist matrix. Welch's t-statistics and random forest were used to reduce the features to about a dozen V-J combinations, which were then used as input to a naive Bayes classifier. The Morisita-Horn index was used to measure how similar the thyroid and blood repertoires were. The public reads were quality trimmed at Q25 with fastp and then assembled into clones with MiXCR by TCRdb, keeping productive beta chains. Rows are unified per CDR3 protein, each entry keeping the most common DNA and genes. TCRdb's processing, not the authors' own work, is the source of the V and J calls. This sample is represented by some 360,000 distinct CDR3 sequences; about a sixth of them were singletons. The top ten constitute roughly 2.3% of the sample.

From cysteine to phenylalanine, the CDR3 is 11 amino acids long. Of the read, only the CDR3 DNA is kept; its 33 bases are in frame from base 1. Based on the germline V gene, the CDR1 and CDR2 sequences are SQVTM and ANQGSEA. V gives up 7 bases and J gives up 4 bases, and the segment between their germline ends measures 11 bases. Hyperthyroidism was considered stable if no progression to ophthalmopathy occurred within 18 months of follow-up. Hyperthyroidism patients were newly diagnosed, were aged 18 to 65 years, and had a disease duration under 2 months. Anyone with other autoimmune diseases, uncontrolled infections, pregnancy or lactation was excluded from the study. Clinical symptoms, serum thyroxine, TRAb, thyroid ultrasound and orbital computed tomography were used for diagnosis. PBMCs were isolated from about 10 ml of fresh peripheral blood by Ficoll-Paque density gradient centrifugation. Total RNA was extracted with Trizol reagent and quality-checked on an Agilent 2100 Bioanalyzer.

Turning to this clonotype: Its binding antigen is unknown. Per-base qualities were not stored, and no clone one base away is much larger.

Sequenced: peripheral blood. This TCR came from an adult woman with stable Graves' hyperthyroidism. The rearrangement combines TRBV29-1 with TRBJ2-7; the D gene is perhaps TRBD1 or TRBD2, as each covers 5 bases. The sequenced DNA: TGCAGCGCCCGAGGGGTTTACGAGCAGTACTTC. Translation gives CSARGVYEQYF.